What follows are 27 T cell receptor beta chains derived from one specimen sequenced in a study of T cells in Graves' hyperthyroidism and ophthalmopathy. It was RNA transcripts that yielded the amplified TCR beta CDR3 regions. With the HTBI primer set, the TCR CDR3 went through a first round of RT-PCR. TCRdb reprocessed the multiplex PCR reads via MiXCR and lists one record per CDR3 protein. The sample comprises over 700,000 distinct CDR3 sequences, approximately 40% of which are singletons, and 8% to 9% rests with the top ten. The specimen sequenced was blood. The receptors originated from a man aged 18 to 29 with Graves' hyperthyroidism.

This clonotype was recorded a few times. The chain carries TRBV15 and TRBJ2-7; D not resolved. The CDR3 has 15 amino acids. CDR1 and CDR2 from the germline V gene are LNHNV and YYDKDF (reference sequence). Deletions cut 0 bases from V and 1 base from J, with 10 bases between. The CDR3 nucleotides are TGTGCCACCAGCAGAGAAATCGATCCATCCTACGAGCAGTACTTC. As protein: CATSREIDPSYEQYF.

The genes are TRBV4-1 and TRBJ1-5; possibly TRBD1 for D (6 bases). There are 14 residues in the CDR3. The germline V gene has CDR1 MGHRA and CDR2 YSYEKL. Trimming took off 4 bases at V and 3 bases at J, with 10 bases between the two ends. CDR3 loop: CASSRTVYNQPQHF. Written as DNA, the CDR3 is TGCGCCAGCAGCCGGACAGTGTACAATCAGCCCCAGCATTTT.

This clonotype was recorded once. A much larger clone differs from this one at a single base, so this may be a read error. The rearrangement links TRBV9 to TRBJ1-4, with 9 bases lining up with TRBD1. The ends lost 4 bases at V and 7 bases at J; junction bases unmatched: 8. The CDR3 has 15 residues. Germline V lookup: CDR1 SGDLS, CDR2 YYNGEE. CDR3 residues: CASSHPGTGSEKLFF. The CDR3 DNA is TGTGCCAGCAGCCATCCGGGGACAGGGAGTGAAAAACTGTTTTTT. Full variable domain (remainder filled in from reference TRBV9 and TRBJ1-4): DSGVTQTPKHLITATGQRVTLRCSPRSGDLSVYWYQQSLDQGLQFLIQYYNGEERAKGNILERFSAQQFPDLHSELNLSSLELGDSALYFCASSHPGTGSEKLFFGSGTQLSVL.

The rearrangement links TRBV13 to TRBJ1-3, with D perhaps TRBD1 (5 bases). CDR3 size: 16 residues. Germline CDR1 is PRHDT and CDR2 is FYEKMQ (reference sequence). Trimming pared 5 bases from V and 4 bases from J, leaving 18 bases between. For the CDR3, the DNA is TGTGCCAGCAGCCCGAGATGGGGGACGATCGGAAACACCATATATTTT. Translated, it gives CASSPRWGTIGNTIYF.

This sequence joins TRBV29-1 and TRBJ2-5; TRBD1 is a possible D gene (5 bases). Trimming took 6 bases from V and 3 from J, leaving 11 bases between them. The germline V gene encodes CDR1 SQVTM and CDR2 ANQGSEA. CDR3 length: 12 amino acids. This chain's CDR3 is CSVIPQEETQYF. The CDR3 nucleotides read TGCAGCGTGATTCCACAGGAAGAGACCCAGTACTTC. The whole variable domain, remainder taken from reference TRBV29-1 and TRBJ2-5, is SAVISQKPSRDICQRGTSLTIQCQVDSQVTMMFWYRQQPGQSLTLIATANQGSEATYESGFVIDKFPISRPNLTFSTLTVSNMSPEDSSIYLCSVIPQEETQYFGPGTRLLVL.

This clonotype has more than one count but fewer than ten. The genes are TRBV29-1 and TRBJ2-5; possible D gene TRBD1, 6 bases. Per germline, CDR1 SQVTM and CDR2 ANQGSEA. The V end lost 3 bases, the J end lost 4 bases, and 18 bases lay between the germline ends. The CDR3 loop spans 15 amino acids. The CDR3 loop is CSVEGLGALGETQYF. As DNA, the CDR3 is TGCAGCGTTGAGGGCTTGGGGGCTCTTGGAGAGACCCAGTACTTC.

The V and J genes are TRBV5-1 and TRBJ2-7; the D gene is possibly TRBD1 (6 bases). The CDR3 runs to 13 residues. CDR1 is SGHRS and CDR2 is YFSETQ in the germline V gene. Deletions cut 5 bases from V and 3 bases from J, with 12 bases between. The chain's CDR3 is CASSTGRIYEQYF. The CDR3 coding sequence is TGCGCCAGCAGTACAGGGCGGATCTACGAGCAGTACTTC.

The chain carries TRBV5-1 and TRBJ2-7; D remains ambiguous. The germline V gene has CDR1 SGHRS and CDR2 YFSETQ. The CDR3 covers 13 residues. V was clipped by 7 bases and J by 0 bases, with 11 bases between them. The CDR3 sequence is CASVSPSSYEQYF. The CDR3 DNA reads TGCGCCAGCGTCTCCCCTAGCTCCTACGAGCAGTACTTC.

On this clonotype itself: The CDR3 end shows no conserved phenylalanine or tryptophan, and so a read error is likely. The gene calls are TRBV2 and TRBJ2-2; no definite D call. Trimming stripped 6 bases from V and 4 bases from J, with 9 bases between. The CDR3 is made up of 13 amino acids. The V gene's germline CDR1 is SNHLY and CDR2 FYNNEI. The CDR3 protein is CASSAGLTGELFL. The DNA for the CDR3 is TGTGCCAGCAGCGCTGGCCTCACCGGGGAGCTGTTTCTT.

This clonotype was seen a few times. V gene TRBV12-3 or TRBV12-4 combines with J gene TRBJ1-1, with D possibly being TRBD1 (5 bases). V was shortened by 5 bases and J by 3 bases, with 16 bases between the two germline ends. This CDR3 region has 15 residues. Here the CDR3 reads CASSQGPPLDTEAFF. Here the CDR3 DNA reads TGTGCCAGCAGTCAGGGACCGCCGTTAGACACTGAAGCTTTCTTT.

This clonotype was counted at least ten times. This chain uses TRBV11-3 with TRBJ1-1; D is uncertain. Looked up from germline, CDR1 is SGHNT and CDR2 is YENEEA. V was cut by 6 bases and J by 1 base, with 6 bases left in between. The CDR3 consists of 12 residues. CDR3 protein: CASRETNTEAFF. The CDR3 DNA reads as TGTGCCAGCAGGGAGACGAACACTGAAGCTTTCTTT.

The chain joins TRBV5-4 to TRBJ2-7, with 9 bases matching TRBD1. Germline CDR1 SGHNT, CDR2 YYREEE (reference sequence). V was pared by 2 bases and J by 5 bases, with 2 bases of the junction left unmatched. This CDR3 has 13 residues. CDR3 protein: CASSFDRGNEQYF. The CDR3 DNA reads as TGTGCCAGCAGCTTCGACAGGGGGAACGAGCAGTACTTC. The whole variable domain, filled in from reference TRBV5-4 and TRBJ2-7, reads ETGVTQSPTHLIKTRGQQVTLRCSSQSGHNTVSWYQQALGQGPQFIFQYYREEENGRGNFPPRFSGLQFPNYSSELNVNALELDDSALYLCASSFDRGNEQYFGPGTRLTVT.

This clonotype was seen repeatedly, ten times or more. V usage is TRBV29-1 and J usage is TRBJ2-7, with D unclear. Germline CDR1 and CDR2: SQVTM and ANQGSEA. V was shortened by 7 bases and J by 2 bases, with 15 bases between the two germline ends. This CDR3 is built from 13 residues. The chain's CDR3 is CSGSDSNAYEQYF. DNA for the CDR3: TGCAGCGGTTCAGATTCTAATGCCTACGAGCAGTACTTC.

As concerns this clonotype: Here the CDR3 omits its conserved ending phenylalanine or tryptophan, so a read error is the likely source. The gene calls are TRBV19 and TRBJ2-2; D is ambiguous. Germline V gives CDR1 LNHDA, CDR2 SQIVND (reference sequence). The CDR3 is 13 residues long. Trimming left V 3 bases short and J 4 bases short, with 6 bases between. CDR3 nucleotide sequence: TGTGCCAGTAGTATTTTAAGCACCGGGGAGCTGTTTTCT. Its translation: CASSILSTGELFS.

Many counts were recorded for this clonotype. CDR3 region: CASSSRQGYGELFF. In nucleotides, the CDR3 is TGTGCCAGCAGCTCCAGACAGGGTTACGGGGAGCTGTTTTTT. The chain has TRBV7-8 and TRBJ2-2, with 7 bases identical to TRBD1. CDR3 length: 14 residues. From germline, CDR1 is SGHVS and CDR2 FQNEAQ. The junction had 6 bases not matched to a gene; V was cut back by 4 bases and J by 7 bases.

This clonotype was observed a few times. CDR3 region: CASSEEGSGSPLYEQYF. DNA for the CDR3: TGTGCCAGCAGTGAAGAAGGTAGCGGGTCCCCCCTTTACGAGCAGTACTTC. V usage is TRBV2 and J usage is TRBJ2-7; the match to TRBD2 covers 7 bases. The CDR3 contains 17 residues. In germline, CDR1 is SNHLY, CDR2 FYNNEI. Trimming took 1 base from V and 4 from J; bases not matched to a gene: 13. Full variable domain (missing parts from reference TRBV2 and TRBJ2-7): EPEVTQTPSHQVTQMGQEVILRCVPISNHLYFYWYRQILGQKVEFLVSFYNNEISEKSEIFDDQFSVERPDGSNFTLKIRSTKLEDSAMYFCASSEEGSGSPLYEQYFGPGTRLTVT.

This clonotype was picked up many times. V and J are TRBV7-2 and TRBJ2-7; TRBD2 is a possible D gene (5 bases). Germline CDR1 and CDR2: SGHTA and FQGNSA. The CDR3 loop spans 13 amino acids. V lost 3 bases and J 4 bases, leaving 10 bases between the germline ends. The DNA of the CDR3 is TGTGCCAGCAGCTTGGCAGCGGTATACGAGCAGTACTTC. Amino acids: CASSLAAVYEQYF. Together with reference TRBV7-2 and TRBJ2-7, the CDR3 gives the full variable domain: GAGVSQSPSNKVTEKGKDVELRCDPISGHTALYWYRQSLGQGLEFLIYFQGNSAPDKSGLPSDRFSAERTGGSVSTLTIQRTQQEDSAVYLCASSLAAVYEQYFGPGTRLTVT.

This chain connects TRBV9 to TRBJ2-5; D possibly corresponds to TRBD2 (6 bases). Germline CDR1 is SGDLS and CDR2 is YYNGEE. The ends were cut back, 4 bases at V and 0 bases at J, with 16 bases in the middle. This CDR3 spans 16 amino acids. CDR3 sequence: CASSTQGGDYQETQYF. CDR3 DNA: TGTGCCAGCAGCACCCAGGGCGGGGACTACCAAGAGACCCAGTACTTC. Filled out from reference TRBV9 and TRBJ2-5, the complete variable domain reads DSGVTQTPKHLITATGQRVTLRCSPRSGDLSVYWYQQSLDQGLQFLIQYYNGEERAKGNILERFSAQQFPDLHSELNLSSLELGDSALYFCASSTQGGDYQETQYFGPGTRLLVL.

The sample holds a few counts of this clonotype. The chain employs TRBV6-5 and TRBJ1-2; 10 bases fit TRBD1. Germline-derived CDR1 and CDR2 are MNHEY and SVGAGI. J was trimmed by 10 bases and V by 1 base; bases with no gene match: 6. The CDR3 runs 14 residues. This chain's CDR3 is CASSYFRTGGDYTF. CDR3 coding DNA: TGTGCCAGCAGTTACTTCAGGACAGGGGGTGACTACACCTTC.

There are many counts of this clonotype. V is TRBV15 and J is TRBJ1-2; tentatively, D is TRBD1 (6 bases). V was pared by 8 bases and J by 8 bases, with 15 bases between. The CDR3 spans 12 residues. Looked up from germline, CDR1 is LNHNV and CDR2 is YYDKDF (reference sequence). The CDR3 loop reads CATEGRGDGYTF. The CDR3 DNA follows: TGTGCCACCGAGGGCAGGGGAGACGGCTACACCTTC.

This sequence joins TRBV4-1 and TRBJ1-5; D unclear. The V end was cut by 4 bases, the J end by 5 bases, with 12 bases between. Germline CDR1 MGHRA, CDR2 YSYEKL. CDR3 length: 14 residues. The CDR3 region is CASSRGPIDQPQHF. The DNA of the CDR3 is TGCGCCAGCAGCCGCGGACCCATTGATCAGCCCCAGCATTTT.

Ten or more counts support this clonotype. The V call is TRBV19, the J call TRBJ1-1; maybe TRBD1 (5 bases). The CDR3 length is 13 residues. Germline assignment: CDR1 LNHDA and CDR2 SQIVND (reference sequence). V was cut by 1 base and J by 5 bases, with 8 bases left in between. The CDR3 region has the DNA TGTGCCAGTAGTATAGCCAGGGAAACTGAAGCTTTCTTT. Translating it yields CASSIARETEAFF.

Ten or more counts support this clonotype. This chain uses TRBV14 with TRBJ2-7; unclear D gene. From germline, CDR1 is SGHDN and CDR2 FVKESK. V was pared by 1 base and J by 3 bases, with 10 bases between. CDR3 length equals 14 residues. CDR3 residues: CASSQVAWDYEQYF. As DNA, the CDR3 is TGTGCCAGCAGCCAAGTCGCCTGGGACTACGAGCAGTACTTC.

This chain links TRBV2 with TRBJ2-5, with TRBD1 matching 9 bases. V dropped 1 base and J dropped 4; count of bases not matched to a gene: 1. This CDR3 is built from 14 residues. Germline V CDR1 and CDR2: SNHLY, FYNNEI. The CDR3 protein is CASSEDRGLETQYF. The CDR3 bases are TGTGCCAGCAGTGAAGACAGGGGGCTAGAGACCCAGTACTTC.

The rearrangement uses TRBV13 and TRBJ1-6; D gene unclear. Trimming cost V 6 bases and J 6 bases, with 15 bases left between them. The CDR3 runs 15 residues. Germline V gene lookup returns CDR1 PRHDT and CDR2 FYEKMQ (reference sequence). Written as DNA, the CDR3 is TGTGCCAGCAGTTTGGAGGAACAGCCTAATTCACCCCTCCACTTT. This translates into CASSLEEQPNSPLHF.

There are many counts of this clonotype. The chain combines TRBV9 with TRBJ1-6, with D possibly TRBD1 on 6 matching bases. CDR3 length equals 13 residues. Germline V lookup: CDR1 SGDLS, CDR2 YYNGEE. The V gene lost 0 bases and the J gene lost 10 bases, with 8 bases spanning the gap. In nucleotides, the CDR3 is TGTGCCAGCAGCGTAGAGGGGGGATCACCCCTCCACTTT. The encoded protein is CASSVEGGSPLHF. Looking up the rest from reference TRBV9 and TRBJ1-6 gives the full variable domain: DSGVTQTPKHLITATGQRVTLRCSPRSGDLSVYWYQQSLDQGLQFLIQYYNGEERAKGNILERFSAQQFPDLHSELNLSSLELGDSALYFCASSVEGGSPLHFGNGTRLTVT.

The rearrangement links TRBV2 to TRBJ1-5; D might be TRBD1 (5 bases). The CDR3 extends over 15 amino acids. Germline V gene data show CDR1 as SNHLY and CDR2 as FYNNEI. For the CDR3, the DNA is TGTGCTGCTTCGGGGCAGATTTCTAGCAATCAGCCCCAGCATTTT. Translating it yields CAASGQISSNQPQHF.